The clone carrying this T cell receptor beta chain has a handful of counts. The data were taken from a study of blood T cells in healthy people across ages. The CDR3 has 15 amino acids. J lost 8 bases, V lost 3 bases, and 11 bases had no gene match. Germline CDR1 is MNHEY and CDR2 is SMNVEV (reference sequence). Primed by a sample-barcoded 5' primer and a J-beta primer mix, a second PCR proceeded for about 6 to 12 cycles. TCRdb independently ran MiXCR on the 5' RACE reads; one entry per CDR3 protein. Among some 890,000 distinct CDR3 sequences listed, almost 30% were seen once. The same specimen was also included in a second study, on T cells of mothers and their children. That study adds: Some 3 million TCR beta reads per child versus over 9 million per mother.

What was sequenced was blood. This chain links TRBV27 with TRBJ2-7, with 9 bases fitting TRBD1. The clonotype comes from a woman in her thirties or forties in good health. The CDR3 nucleotides are TGTGCCAGCAGTTTTCAGTCCCGGGACAGGGACAAGCAGTACTTC. It encodes CASSFQSRDRDKQYF.